This T cell receptor beta chain derives from a study of cytomegalovirus exposure and HLA in healthy donors. For the study at large: Per a later analysis, the approximately 700 first-cohort and more than 100 validation repertoires shared one platform. Findings and limits, study-wide: Listed as cytomegalovirus-associated were 150 or so TCR beta chains. The tendency of first-cohort TCR clusters to co-occur in the 90 to 150 validation repertoires was the finding of a later analysis. Under in vitro conditions, a few CMV-associated chains were confirmed as specific for CMV antigens.

Notes on this clone: Its antigen is unknown.

In germline, CDR1 is MNHEY, CDR2 SVGAGI. This CDR3 is 14 amino acids long. V shed 5 bases and J shed 1 base, with 11 bases lying between them. Here immunoSEQ multiplex PCR was the method, and the copy in TCRdb shows in-frame clones only, minus some. The data show 150,000 to 250,000 clones, around 84% seen once. The chain recombines TRBV6-5 with TRBJ1-1; D is ambiguous. Sequencing was carried out using PBMCs. This receptor was taken from a woman aged 25 to 39 in good health and CMV-seropositive. Written as DNA, the CDR3 is TGTGCCAGCAGTCCTCTTACAACGAACACTGAAGCTTTCTTT. Protein product: CASSPLTTNTEAFF.